These T cell receptor beta chains were read from a single sample in a study of cytomegalovirus exposure and HLA in healthy donors. Libraries were prepared by immunoSEQ multiplex PCR; TCRdb keeps only in-frame clonotypes and omits some of them. In all, the sample yields about 160,000 clones. Input material: PBMCs. The receptor set was obtained from an older woman in good health and CMV-seronegative. Both conserved end residues are part of each CDR3. Fields, in order: D gene, J gene, V gene, CDR3 protein, CDR3 DNA. The D gene is left open where the match is weak.

D: .
J: TRBJ1-5
V: TRBV7-6
CDR3: CASSLSRAPNQPQHF
DNA: TGTGCCAGCAGCTTATCCAGGGCCCCTAATCAGCCCCAGCATTTT

D: TRBD1
J: TRBJ2-7
V: TRBV5-1
CDR3: CASSSDWGQGYEQYF
DNA: TGCGCCAGCAGCTCGGATTGGGGACAGGGTTACGAGCAGTACTTC

D: .
J: TRBJ1-2
V: TRBV20-1
CDR3: CSASRGDGYTF
DNA: TGCAGTGCTAGCCGGGGAGATGGCTACACCTTC

D: TRBD2
J: TRBJ2-1
V: TRBV14
CDR3: CASSHLAGGHNEQFF
DNA: TGTGCCAGCAGCCACCTAGCGGGAGGTCACAATGAGCAGTTCTTC

D: TRBD1
J: TRBJ1-1
V: TRBV7-2
CDR3: CASSSDRGNTEAFF
DNA: TGTGCCAGCAGCTCAGACAGGGGGAACACTGAAGCTTTCTTT

D: TRBD1
J: TRBJ1-1
V: TRBV5-4
CDR3: CASSLDFGTVVDEAFF
DNA: TGTGCCAGCAGCTTGGATTTCGGGACAGTAGTTGATGAAGCTTTCTTT

D: TRBD2
J: TRBJ2-7
V: TRBV11-2
CDR3: CASSISGSYEQYF
DNA: TGTGCCAGCAGCATCAGCGGGAGTTACGAGCAGTACTTC

D: TRBD2
J: TRBJ2-5
V: TRBV7-2
CDR3: CASSPTGLAGWETQYF
DNA: TGTGCCAGCAGCCCGACGGGACTAGCGGGGTGGGAGACCCAGTACTTC

D: TRBD2
J: TRBJ2-2
V: TRBV10-3
CDR3: CAIRPSGRVAGELFF
DNA: TGTGCCATCAGACCTAGCGGGAGGGTAGCTGGGGAGCTGTTTTTT

D: TRBD2
J: TRBJ2-2
V: TRBV5-1
CDR3: CASTPRPRLAGGNTGELFF
DNA: TGCGCCTCCACACCTCGGCCGAGACTAGCGGGAGGGAACACCGGGGAGCTGTTTTTT

D: .
J: TRBJ2-2
V: TRBV19
CDR3: CASRSGALTGELFF
DNA: TGTGCCAGTAGGTCAGGGGCTCTCACCGGGGAGCTGTTTTTT

D: .
J: TRBJ1-1
V: TRBV19
CDR3: CASSPYRTGTEAFF
DNA: TGTGCCAGTAGTCCATACCGAACAGGGACTGAAGCTTTCTTT

D: TRBD1
J: TRBJ2-7
V: TRBV29-1
CDR3: CSVEKGAHEQYF
DNA: TGCAGCGTTGAAAAGGGGGCGCATGAGCAGTACTTC

D: .
J: TRBJ1-6
V: TRBV10-3
CDR3: CAISETSSPLHF
DNA: TGTGCCATCAGTGAGACTTCGTCACCCCTCCACTTT

D: .
J: TRBJ1-5
V: TRBV6-4
CDR3: CASSDSPGIKPQHF
DNA: TGTGCCAGCAGTGACTCCCCCGGGATAAAGCCCCAGCATTTT

D: TRBD2
J: TRBJ2-5
V: TRBV5-4
CDR3: CASSLELAETQYF
DNA: TGTGCCAGCAGCTTGGAACTAGCGGAGACCCAGTACTTC

D: .
J: TRBJ1-2
V: TRBV30
CDR3: CAWSWEDGYTF
DNA: TGTGCCTGGAGTTGGGAGGATGGCTACACCTTC

D: TRBD1
J: TRBJ1-2
V: TRBV5-6
CDR3: CASSRDRGGYGYTF
DNA: TGTGCCAGCAGCCGCGACAGGGGAGGCTATGGCTACACCTTC

D: .
J: TRBJ2-5
V: TRBV2
CDR3: CASSPGLQETQYF
DNA: TGTGCCAGCAGTCCAGGGTTACAAGAGACCCAGTACTTC

D: TRBD1
J: TRBJ2-7
V: TRBV11-2
CDR3: CASSSYRGRREQYF
DNA: TGTGCCAGCAGCTCCTACAGGGGGCGGAGGGAGCAGTACTTC

D: .
J: TRBJ1-1
V: TRBV11-3
CDR3: CASSRTQNTEAFF
DNA: TGTGCCAGCAGCCGGACACAGAACACTGAAGCTTTCTTT

D: TRBD1
J: TRBJ1-6
V: TRBV5-4
CDR3: CASSRTGTDSSPLHF
DNA: TGTGCCAGCAGCCGTACCGGGACAGATTCTTCACCCCTCCACTTT

D: .
J: TRBJ2-3
V: TRBV4-1
CDR3: CASSFSGPSTDTQYF
DNA: TGCGCCAGCAGTTTCAGCGGCCCTAGCACAGATACGCAGTATTTT

D: TRBD1
J: TRBJ2-6
V: TRBV7-2
CDR3: CASSPGQGGLTF
DNA: TGTGCCAGCAGCCCTGGACAGGGCGGCCTGACTTTC

D: TRBD1
J: TRBJ1-1
V: TRBV5-1
CDR3: CASSLGGTGVGTEAFF
DNA: TGCGCCAGCAGCTTGGGGGGAACAGGGGTGGGCACTGAAGCTTTCTTT

D: .
J: TRBJ1-2
V: TRBV7-8
CDR3: CASSLVGGGRGYTF
DNA: TGTGCCAGCAGCTTAGTAGGGGGAGGGCGCGGCTACACCTTC

D: .
J: TRBJ1-1
V: TRBV29-1
CDR3: CSVAGDGTEAFF
DNA: TGCAGCGTTGCAGGGGACGGCACTGAAGCTTTCTTT

D: .
J: TRBJ2-2
V: TRBV5-1
CDR3: CASSFDRPRTRELFF
DNA: TGCGCCAGCAGCTTTGATCGTCCGAGAACCAGGGAGCTGTTTTTT

D: .
J: TRBJ1-1
V: TRBV7-9
CDR3: CASSLLYNTEAFF
DNA: TGTGCCAGCAGCTTACTCTACAACACTGAAGCTTTCTTT